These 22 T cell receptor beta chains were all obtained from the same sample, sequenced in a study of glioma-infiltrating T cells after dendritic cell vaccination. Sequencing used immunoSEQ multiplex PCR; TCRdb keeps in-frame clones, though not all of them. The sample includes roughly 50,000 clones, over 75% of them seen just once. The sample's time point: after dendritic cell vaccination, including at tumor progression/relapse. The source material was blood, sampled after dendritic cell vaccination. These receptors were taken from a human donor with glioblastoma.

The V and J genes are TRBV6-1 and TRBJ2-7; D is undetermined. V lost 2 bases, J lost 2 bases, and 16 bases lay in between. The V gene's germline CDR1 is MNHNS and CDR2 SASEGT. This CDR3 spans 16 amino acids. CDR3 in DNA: TGTGCCAGCAGTGAATTGTCTGGGCCAAGGACCTACGAGCAGTACTTC. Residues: CASSELSGPRTYEQYF.

The CDR3 protein is CASSATTKEQYF. The CDR3, as DNA: TGTGCCAGTAGTGCCACAACCAAGGAGCAGTACTTC. V gene TRBV19 combines with J gene TRBJ2-7, with no clear D. V was pared by 5 bases and J by 7 bases, with 12 bases between. The germline V gene encodes CDR1 LNHDA and CDR2 SQIVND (reference sequence). The CDR3 length is 12 residues.

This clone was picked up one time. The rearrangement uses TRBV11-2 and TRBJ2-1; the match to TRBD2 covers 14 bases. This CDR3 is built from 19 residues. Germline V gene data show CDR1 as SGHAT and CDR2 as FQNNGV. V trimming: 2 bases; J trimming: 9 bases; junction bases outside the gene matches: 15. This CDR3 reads CASSLLRGTSGRFGGEQFF. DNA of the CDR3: TGTGCCAGCAGCTTACTTCGGGGGACTAGCGGGAGATTCGGAGGTGAGCAGTTCTTC.

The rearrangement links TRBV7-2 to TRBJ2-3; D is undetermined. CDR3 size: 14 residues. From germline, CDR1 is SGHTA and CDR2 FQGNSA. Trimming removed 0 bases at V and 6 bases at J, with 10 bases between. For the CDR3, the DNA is TGTGCCAGCAGCTTAGCGCTAACCGGGGATACGCAGTATTTT. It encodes CASSLALTGDTQYF.

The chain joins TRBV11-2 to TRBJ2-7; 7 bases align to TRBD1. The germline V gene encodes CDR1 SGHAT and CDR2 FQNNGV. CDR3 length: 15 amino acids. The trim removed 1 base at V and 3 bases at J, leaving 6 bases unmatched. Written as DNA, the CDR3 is TGTGCCAGCAGCTTAGGAACAGGGGCCTTCTACGAGCAGTACTTC. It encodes CASSLGTGAFYEQYF.

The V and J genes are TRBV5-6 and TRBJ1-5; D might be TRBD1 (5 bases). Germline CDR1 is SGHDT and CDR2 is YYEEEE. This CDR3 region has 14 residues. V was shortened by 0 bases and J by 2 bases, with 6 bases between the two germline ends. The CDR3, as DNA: TGTGCCAGCAGCTTGGCGGGGGGCAATCAGCCCCAGCATTTT. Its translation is CASSLAGGNQPQHF.

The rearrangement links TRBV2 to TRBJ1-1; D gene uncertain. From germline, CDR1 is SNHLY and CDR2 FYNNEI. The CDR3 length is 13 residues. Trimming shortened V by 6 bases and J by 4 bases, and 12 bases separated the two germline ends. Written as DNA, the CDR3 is TGTGCCAGCAGGTCAGAGGCTGGCACTGAAGCTTTCTTT. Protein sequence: CASRSEAGTEAFF.

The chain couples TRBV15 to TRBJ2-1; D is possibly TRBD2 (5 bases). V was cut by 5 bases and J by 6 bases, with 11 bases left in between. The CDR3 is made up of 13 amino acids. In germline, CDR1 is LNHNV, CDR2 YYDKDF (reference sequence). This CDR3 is CATSFLGVNEQFF. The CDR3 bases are TGTGCCACCAGCTTTTTGGGAGTCAATGAGCAGTTCTTC.

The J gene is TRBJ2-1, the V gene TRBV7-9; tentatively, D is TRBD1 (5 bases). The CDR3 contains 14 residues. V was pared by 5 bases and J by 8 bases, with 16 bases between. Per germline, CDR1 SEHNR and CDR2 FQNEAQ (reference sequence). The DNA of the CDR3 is TGTGCCAGCAGCCTTGAAGGGGTAGGGGATGAGCAGTTCTTC. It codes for CASSLEGVGDEQFF. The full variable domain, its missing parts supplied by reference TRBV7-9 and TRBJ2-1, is DTGVSQNPRHKITKRGQNVTFRCDPISEHNRLYWYRQTLGQGPEFLTYFQNEAQLEKSRLLSDRFSAERPKGSFSTLEIQRTEQGDSAMYLCASSLEGVGDEQFFGPGTRLTVL.

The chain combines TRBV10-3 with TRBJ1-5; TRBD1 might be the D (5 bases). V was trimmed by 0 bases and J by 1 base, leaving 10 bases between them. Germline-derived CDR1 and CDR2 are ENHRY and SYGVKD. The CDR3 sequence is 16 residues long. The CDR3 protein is CAISESGGTSNQPQHF. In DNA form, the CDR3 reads TGTGCCATCAGTGAGTCGGGAGGGACCAGCAATCAGCCCCAGCATTTT.

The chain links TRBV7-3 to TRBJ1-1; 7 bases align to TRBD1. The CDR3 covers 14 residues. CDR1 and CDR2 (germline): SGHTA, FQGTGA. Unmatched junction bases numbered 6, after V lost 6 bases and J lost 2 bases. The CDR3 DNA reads TGTGCCAGCAGTCGACAGGGAGGAAACACTGAAGCTTTCTTT. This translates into CASSRQGGNTEAFF.

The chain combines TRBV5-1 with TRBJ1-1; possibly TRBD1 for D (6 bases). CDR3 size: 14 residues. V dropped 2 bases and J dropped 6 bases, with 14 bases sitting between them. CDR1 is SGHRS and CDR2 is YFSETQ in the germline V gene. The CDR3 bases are TGCGCCAGCAGCTTAACAACCAGGGGTTCTGAAGCTTTCTTT. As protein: CASSLTTRGSEAFF.

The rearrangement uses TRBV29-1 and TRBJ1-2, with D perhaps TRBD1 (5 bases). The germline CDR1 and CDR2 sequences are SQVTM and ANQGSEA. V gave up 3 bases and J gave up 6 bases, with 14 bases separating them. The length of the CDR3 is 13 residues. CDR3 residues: CSVDRVREDGYTF. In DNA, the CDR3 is TGCAGCGTTGACAGGGTGAGAGAGGATGGCTACACCTTC. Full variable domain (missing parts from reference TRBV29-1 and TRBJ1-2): SAVISQKPSRDICQRGTSLTIQCQVDSQVTMMFWYRQQPGQSLTLIATANQGSEATYESGFVIDKFPISRPNLTFSTLTVSNMSPEDSSIYLCSVDRVREDGYTFGSGTRLTVV.

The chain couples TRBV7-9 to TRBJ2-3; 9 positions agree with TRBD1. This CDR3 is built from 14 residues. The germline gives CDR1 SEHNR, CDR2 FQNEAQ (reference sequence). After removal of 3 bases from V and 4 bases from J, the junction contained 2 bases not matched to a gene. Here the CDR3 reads CASSLTGGADTQYF. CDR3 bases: TGTGCCAGCAGCTTGACAGGGGGGGCAGATACGCAGTATTTT.

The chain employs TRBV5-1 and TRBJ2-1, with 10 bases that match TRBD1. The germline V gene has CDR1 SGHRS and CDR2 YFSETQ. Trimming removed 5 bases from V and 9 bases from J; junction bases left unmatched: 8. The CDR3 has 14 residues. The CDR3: CASRPGTGVGEQFF. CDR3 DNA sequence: TGCGCCAGCAGACCCGGGACAGGGGTCGGTGAGCAGTTCTTC. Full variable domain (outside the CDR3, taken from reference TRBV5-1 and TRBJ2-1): KAGVTQTPRYLIKTRGQQVTLSCSPISGHRSVSWYQQTPGQGLQFLFEYFSETQRNKGNFPGRFSGRQFSNSRSEMNVSTLELGDSALYLCASRPGTGVGEQFFGPGTRLTVL.

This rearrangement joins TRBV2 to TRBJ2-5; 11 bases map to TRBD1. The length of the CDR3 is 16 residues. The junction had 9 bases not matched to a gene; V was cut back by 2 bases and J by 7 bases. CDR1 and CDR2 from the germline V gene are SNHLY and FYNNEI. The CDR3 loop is CASSELGQGAEGTQYF. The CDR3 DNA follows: TGTGCCAGCAGTGAATTAGGACAGGGGGCTGAGGGGACCCAGTACTTC.

Written as DNA, the CDR3 is TGCAGCGTTGCCGACAGGGGTATAGGCTACACCTTC. It codes for CSVADRGIGYTF. The rearrangement joins TRBV29-1 to TRBJ1-2; 8 bases match TRBD1. The CDR3 is 12 amino acids. Germline trimming cut 4 bases from V and 8 bases from J; bases unmatched to any gene: 6. CDR1 is SQVTM, CDR2 ANQGSEA, per germline.

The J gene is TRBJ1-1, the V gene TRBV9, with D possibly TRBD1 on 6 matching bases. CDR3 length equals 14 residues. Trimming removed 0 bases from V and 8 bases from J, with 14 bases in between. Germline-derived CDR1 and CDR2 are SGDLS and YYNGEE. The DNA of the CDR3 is TGTGCCAGCAGCGTAGGTACGAACAGGGACGAAGCTTTCTTT. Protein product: CASSVGTNRDEAFF.

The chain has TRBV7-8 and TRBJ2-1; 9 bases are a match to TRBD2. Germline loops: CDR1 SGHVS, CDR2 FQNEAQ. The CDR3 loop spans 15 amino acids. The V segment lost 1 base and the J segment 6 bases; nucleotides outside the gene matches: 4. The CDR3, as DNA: TGTGCCAGCAGCTTAGGCGCGGGAGGGATCAATGAGCAGTTCTTC. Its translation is CASSLGAGGINEQFF.

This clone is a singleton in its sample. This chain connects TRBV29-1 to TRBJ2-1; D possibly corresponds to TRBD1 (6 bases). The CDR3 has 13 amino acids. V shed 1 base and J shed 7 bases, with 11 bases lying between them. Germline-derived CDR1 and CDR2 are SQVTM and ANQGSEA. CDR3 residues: CSVEASQGNEQFF. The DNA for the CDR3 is TGCAGCGTTGAAGCCAGCCAGGGGAATGAGCAGTTCTTC.

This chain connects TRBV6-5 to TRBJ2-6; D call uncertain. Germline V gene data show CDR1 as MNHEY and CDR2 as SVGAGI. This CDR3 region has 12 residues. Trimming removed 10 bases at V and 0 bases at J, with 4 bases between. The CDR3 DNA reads TGTGCCACCAACTCTGGGGCCAACGTCCTGACTTTC. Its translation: CATNSGANVLTF.

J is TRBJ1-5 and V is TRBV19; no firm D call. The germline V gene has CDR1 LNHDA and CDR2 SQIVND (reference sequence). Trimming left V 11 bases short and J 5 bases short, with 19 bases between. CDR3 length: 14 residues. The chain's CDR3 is CAVGRGSSYQPQHF. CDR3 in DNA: TGTGCCGTAGGGCGAGGGAGTTCTTATCAGCCCCAGCATTTT.